This TCR beta chain was captured in a study of shared clonotypes between healthy human individuals. Adult Caucasians living in Nashville, Tennessee made up all of the donors. The table came from immunoSEQ multiplex PCR; TCRdb's copy has only in-frame clones and leaves some out. The repertoire holds over 2 million clones, with about 95% as singletons. The germline CDR1 and CDR2 sequences are MNHEY and SVGAGI. The CDR3 runs 13 residues. V lost 6 bases and J 1 base, leaving 9 bases between the germline ends. Points on this clone: Its antigen remains unknown. Other DNA sequences in the same sample also yield this CDR3.

Study observations and caveats: The study found about 5% of naive CD4 clonotypes shared across a handful of donors.

The chain carries TRBV6-5 and TRBJ1-1; no definite D call. Sequences were obtained from naive CD4+ T cells sorted from blood. The subset was: CD45RA+ positively selected. The clonotype comes from a man aged 18 to 30 in good health. The CDR3 is CASSLRRNTEAFF. CDR3 coding DNA: TGTGCCAGCAGCCTCCGGAGGAACACTGAAGCTTTCTTT.